This T cell receptor (beta chain) was found in a study of radiotherapy plus CTLA-4 blockade in lung cancer. Study-level results: Reports state that early shifts in blood T cell clones, with interferon-beta, best predicted response. In blood, TCR clones derived from the tumor expanded after radiotherapy plus ipilimumab.

In regard to this clone: The antigen is undetermined.

Sequencing used immunoSEQ multiplex PCR; TCRdb keeps in-frame clones, though not all of them. The table shows about 43,000 clones, with less than 75% occurring only once. This CDR3 region has 11 residues. The germline CDR1 and CDR2 sequences are SQVTM and ANQGSEA. V lost 7 bases and J 1 base, leaving 7 bases between the germline ends. The specimen was peripheral blood, collected from a patient treated with radiotherapy plus ipilimumab. This receptor was identified in a human donor with non-small cell lung cancer who had a partial response to radiotherapy plus ipilimumab. The rearrangement uses TRBV29-1 and TRBJ1-1; D ambiguous. The CDR3 loop is CSDRGNTEAFF. CDR3 DNA: TGCAGCGACCGGGGGAACACTGAAGCTTTCTTT.